This T cell receptor (beta chain) was recovered during a study of Graves' ophthalmopathy and Graves' hyperthyroidism (dated by TCRdb to the late 2010s). Regarding the complete study: Peripheral blood was collected before any treatment was given, at the time of initial diagnosis. The study used signatures of the TCR beta repertoire to tell Graves' ophthalmopathy apart from Graves' hyperthyroidism and to predict which patients would progress to ophthalmopathy. In total, approximately 140 blood samples were TCR-sequenced: approximately 42 ophthalmopathy, under 80 hyperthyroidism and some 17 hyperthyroidism-to-ophthalmopathy patients. To explore V-J signatures that distinguish ophthalmopathy from hyperthyroidism, a discovery set of under 110 patients was enrolled, made up of under 50 with ophthalmopathy and under 65 with stable hyperthyroidism. An independent validation cohort was composed of 18 hyperthyroidism patients and about 16 patients who later progressed from hyperthyroidism to ophthalmopathy. In roughly 6 hyperthyroidism patients, the T-cell repertoire of thyroid tissue was compared with the T-cell repertoire of blood. Once sampling was done, hyperthyroidism patients were given methimazole at a starting dose of 30 mg daily, while ophthalmopathy patients were given high-dose intravenous methylprednisolone.

For repertoire sequencing, the TCR beta CDR3 regions were amplified from RNA transcripts. HTBI primers and the Qiagen OneStep RT-PCR kit were used in a first-round RT-PCR, which was followed by a second-round multiplex PCR, size selection and purification. Libraries were sequenced on an Illumina HiSeq2000 using paired-end 100 bp reads. From the authors' description of their analysis: Reads were processed with SOAPnuke, discarding reads with adapters, uncalled bases, mean Phred below 15, or no exact constant-primer or identifier match. COPE v1.2.5 was used to merge the high-quality paired reads. Each unique nucleotide sequence was defined as a clonotype, and clonotypes were aligned to IMGT TRB V, D and J references with MiTCR v1.1. The analysis was limited to V-J combinations with a frequency above 0.0001, which together covered 99.2% of repertoires. A TCR clonal expansion and chaos score per V-J combination was defined as the ratio of F50 clonal expansion to chaos observed in the TCRdist matrix. Welch's t-statistics and random forest were used to narrow the features down to around 12 V-J combinations, which were then fed into a naive Bayes classifier. The similarity between thyroid and blood repertoires was quantified using the Morisita-Horn index. TCRdb ran its own pipeline on the public reads, namely fastp trimming at Q25 and MiXCR clone calling, and kept in-frame beta chains. Each entry merges the rows of one CDR3 protein and shows their most common DNA and genes. These V and J calls are TCRdb output, not the study's own analysis. For this sample the table gives about 740,000 distinct CDR3 sequences, of which roughly 40% were detected only once. The ten largest account for 35% to 55% of the sample.

Results and caveats for the whole study, not just this receptor: Most expanded thyroid clonotypes with a frequency above 0.001 also appeared in blood, which suggests that blood repertoires may reflect the immune response in the thyroid. In validation, the model predicted ophthalmopathy progression with nearly 71% sensitivity and roughly 72% specificity; roughly eleven predicted patients were CT-confirmed with GO in a median of 6.5 months. No statistical method was used to predetermine the sample size, and group allocation was not hidden from the investigators. Ophthalmopathy was separated from stable hyperthyroidism by the 13-signature model with more than 85% sensitivity and about 81% specificity in cross-validation and with 80%/75% in the test set.

This clonotype came up a few times. There is no known antigen for this receptor. One base away there is no much larger clone; base qualities are not given. Patients with ophthalmopathy had moderately to severely active disease, with a Clinical Activity Score of 3 or more, a NOSPECS grade of 4 or more, and a disease duration of less than 3 months. Patients with other autoimmune diseases, uncontrolled infections, pregnancy or lactation were excluded from the study. Diagnosis relied on clinical symptoms, serum thyroxine, TRAb, thyroid ultrasound and orbital computed tomography. PBMCs were isolated from about 10 ml of fresh peripheral blood by Ficoll-Paque density gradient centrifugation. Trizol reagent was used to extract the total RNA, and its quality was then checked on an Agilent 2100 Bioanalyzer. The germline V gene (reference sequence) provides CDR1 DFQATT and CDR2 SNEGSKA. At the junction V is shortened by 5 bases and J by 4 bases; bases outside the gene matches: 5. The CDR3 numbers 13 residues from cysteine through phenylalanine. The retained sequence is limited to the CDR3, 39 bases, with the frame set at the first base.

The sequencing input was peripheral blood. The chain employs TRBV20-1 and TRBJ2-7; 10 central nucleotides agree with TRBD1. This receptor was obtained from an adult man with Graves' ophthalmopathy. The CDR3: CSAVWDRGYEQYF. The sequenced DNA: TGCAGTGCTGTCTGGGACAGGGGTTACGAGCAGTACTTC.